Sequencing of this T cell receptor (beta chain) was carried out in a study of cytomegalovirus exposure and HLA in healthy donors. The CDR3 loop spans 16 amino acids. The trim removed 1 base at V and 0 bases at J, leaving 3 bases unmatched. The germline V gene encodes CDR1 MGHRA and CDR2 YSYEKL. The study ran its PCR with 60 Vbeta and 13 Jbeta primers. Only in-frame clones appear in the TCRdb table, and some are missing; sequencing was by immunoSEQ multiplex PCR. The sample yields under 200,000 clones, around 75% seen once. The clonotype comes from a woman aged 25 to 39 in good health and CMV-seronegative. This rearrangement joins TRBV4-1 to TRBJ1-5; 7 bases are a match to TRBD1. The sequencing input was PBMCs. The CDR3 region is CASSQGQGVSNQPQHF. CDR3 nucleotides: TGCGCCAGCAGCCAAGGACAGGGTGTTAGCAATCAGCCCCAGCATTTT.